This TCR beta chain was recorded in a study of T cells in women clearing cervical HPV infection. About this clone: The CDR3 end falls 3 residues outside the read, so it is completed with the germline J gene.

Germline assignment: CDR1 SGHTA and CDR2 FQGNSA. This CDR3 is built from 14 residues. TCRdb keeps only in-frame clones here, not all; method: immunoSEQ multiplex PCR. The listing contains more than 40,000 clones. This receptor was obtained from a woman between 18 and 70 years old with a cervical HPV16 infection that either progressed to CIN3+ or cleared (not recorded which). The rearrangement joins TRBV7-2 to TRBJ1-2; 10 bases match TRBD1. The sequencing input was blood buffy coat. The sequenced part of the CDR3 DNA is TGTGCCAGCAGCAAATCGACAGGGGGCTACGAC. The encoded protein is CASSKSTGGYD. The complete CDR3 protein is CASSKSTGGYDYTF.